Below are 17 T cell receptor beta chains sequenced from a single sample in a study of cytomegalovirus exposure and HLA in healthy donors listed by TCRdb under 2017. Library method: the immunoSEQ multiplex PCR assay. A mixture of 60 forward primers for TCR Vbeta segments and 13 reverse primers for TCR Jbeta segments was used in the multiplex PCR. TCRdb carries this immuneACCESS record with in-frame sequences only. Its versions omit some clonotypes, under half of them owing to an unresolved V gene in the studies checked, with the rest unexplained. The sample yields roughly 180,000 clones; about four fifths were counted once. 2.5% to 3% of the sample goes to the ten largest clones. The sequencing input was PBMCs. These receptors were taken from a female donor in good health and CMV-seronegative.

This clone was counted a single time. This sequence joins TRBV5-4 and TRBJ1-2, with a possible D match to TRBD1 (5 bases). Germline CDR1 is SGHNT and CDR2 is YYREEE (reference sequence). CDR3 length: 15 residues. V lost 0 bases, J lost 3 bases, and 12 bases lay in between. CDR3: CASSLDLGGDYGYTF. The CDR3, as DNA: TGTGCCAGCAGCTTGGATCTGGGGGGGGACTATGGCTACACCTTC. Drawing the rest from reference TRBV5-4 and TRBJ1-2, the complete variable domain is ETGVTQSPTHLIKTRGQQVTLRCSSQSGHNTVSWYQQALGQGPQFIFQYYREEENGRGNFPPRFSGLQFPNYSSELNVNALELDDSALYLCASSLDLGGDYGYTFGSGTRLTVV.

Only a few counts were recorded for this clone. The rearrangement joins TRBV5-1 to TRBJ2-5; 8 nucleotides line up with TRBD1. CDR3 length: 15 residues. V gave up 0 bases and J gave up 4 bases; unmatched junction bases: 5. From germline, CDR1 is SGHRS and CDR2 YFSETQ. The CDR3 DNA reads as TGCGCCAGCAGCTTGGCGACAGGGGTTGGAGAGACCCAGTACTTC. Translation gives CASSLATGVGETQYF.

This clone was recorded once. V is TRBV5-4 and J is TRBJ2-7; TRBD2 is a possible D gene (6 bases). Germline CDR1 reads SGHNT; CDR2 reads YYREEE (reference sequence). V dropped 4 bases and J dropped 4 bases, with 24 bases sitting between them. This CDR3 spans 17 amino acids. Here the CDR3 reads CASSPRGTGARVYEQYF. CDR3 coding DNA: TGTGCCAGCAGCCCTCGGGGGACGGGAGCCCGAGTTTACGAGCAGTACTTC.

J is TRBJ2-7 and V is TRBV12-5, with 10 bases identical to TRBD2. Germline V lookup: CDR1 LGHNT, CDR2 FRNRAP. This CDR3 comprises 13 residues. Trimming at V came to 6 bases and at J to 6 bases, leaving 5 bases not matched to a gene. This chain's CDR3 is CASGPSGSLEQYF. In DNA form, the CDR3 reads TGTGCTAGTGGCCCTAGCGGGAGTCTCGAGCAGTACTTC.

This rearrangement joins TRBV28 to TRBJ2-3, with D possibly TRBD2 on 5 matching bases. With 7 bases removed from V and 1 base from J, the gap between germline ends came to 12 bases. The CDR3 spans 14 residues. CDR1 is MDHEN and CDR2 is SYDVKM in the germline V gene. The CDR3 loop is CASNRSGGTDTQYF. Here the CDR3 DNA reads TGTGCCAGCAATCGGAGCGGAGGCACAGATACGCAGTATTTT. Supplemented by reference TRBV28 and TRBJ2-3, the full variable domain reads DVKVTQSSRYLVKRTGEKVFLECVQDMDHENMFWYRQDPGLGLRLIYFSYDVKMKEKGDIPEGYSVSREKKERFSLILESASTNQTSMYLCASNRSGGTDTQYFGPGTRLTVL.

This clone was seen once. The gene calls are TRBV7-9 and TRBJ1-1; no definite D call. Trimming cost V 4 bases and J 3 bases, with 15 bases left between them. The germline V gene encodes CDR1 SEHNR and CDR2 FQNEAQ (reference sequence). The CDR3 has 15 amino acids. Here the CDR3 reads CASSSTPGRDTEAFF. In DNA, the CDR3 is TGTGCCAGCAGCTCAACACCTGGGCGAGACACTGAAGCTTTCTTT. Full variable domain (missing parts from reference TRBV7-9 and TRBJ1-1): DTGVSQNPRHKITKRGQNVTFRCDPISEHNRLYWYRQTLGQGPEFLTYFQNEAQLEKSRLLSDRFSAERPKGSFSTLEIQRTEQGDSAMYLCASSSTPGRDTEAFFGQGTRLTVV.

The chain joins TRBV27 to TRBJ2-3, with D possibly matching TRBD1 (5 bases). The germline gives CDR1 MNHEY, CDR2 SMNVEV (reference sequence). The CDR3 contains 18 residues. Trimming took 0 bases from V and 1 from J, leaving 17 bases between them. The chain's CDR3 is CASSLSISGQRRTDTQYF. Here the CDR3 DNA reads TGTGCCAGCAGTTTATCGATTTCCGGACAACGACGCACAGATACGCAGTATTTT.

This clone has a single count. The chain joins TRBV2 to TRBJ2-7, with 7 bases matching TRBD1. This CDR3 contains 15 residues. The V gene's germline CDR1 is SNHLY and CDR2 FYNNEI. V gave up 6 bases and J gave up 2 bases; unmatched junction bases: 10. Here the CDR3 reads CASRAYRGAAYEQYF. CDR3 bases: TGTGCCAGCAGAGCGTACAGGGGAGCTGCCTACGAGCAGTACTTC. Supplemented by reference TRBV2 and TRBJ2-7, the full variable domain reads EPEVTQTPSHQVTQMGQEVILRCVPISNHLYFYWYRQILGQKVEFLVSFYNNEISEKSEIFDDQFSVERPDGSNFTLKIRSTKLEDSAMYFCASRAYRGAAYEQYFGPGTRLTVT.

This clone was counted a few times. The CDR3 bases are TGCGCCAGCAGCTTTCAGGGGGCAGAGGCCGGGGAGCTGTTTTTT. Protein product: CASSFQGAEAGELFF. The rearrangement links TRBV5-1 to TRBJ2-2; 8 nucleotides align to TRBD1. V trimming: 2 bases; J trimming: 6 bases; junction bases outside the gene matches: 6. CDR3 length: 15 amino acids. Per the germline V gene, CDR1 is SGHRS and CDR2 is YFSETQ. The whole variable domain, remainder taken from reference TRBV5-1 and TRBJ2-2, is KAGVTQTPRYLIKTRGQQVTLSCSPISGHRSVSWYQQTPGQGLQFLFEYFSETQRNKGNFPGRFSGRQFSNSRSEMNVSTLELGDSALYLCASSFQGAEAGELFFGEGSRLTVL.

The chain joins TRBV6-6 to TRBJ1-1, with no clear D. CDR3 length: 13 residues. V shed 3 bases and J shed 5 bases, with 10 bases lying between them. Germline V gene lookup returns CDR1 MNHNY and CDR2 SVGAGI (reference sequence). The DNA for the CDR3 is TGTGCCAGCAGTTATTGGGTCGGGACTGAAGCTTTCTTT. Protein product: CASSYWVGTEAFF.

The chain links TRBV9 to TRBJ2-1; maybe TRBD2 (6 bases). V lost 3 bases to trimming and J lost 2 bases, with 21 bases between them. The CDR3 extends over 18 amino acids. Looked up from germline, CDR1 is SGDLS and CDR2 is YYNGEE. The CDR3 loop is CASSGGLGVRAAYNEQFF. The DNA of the CDR3 is TGTGCCAGCAGCGGGGGACTTGGGGTTAGGGCAGCCTACAATGAGCAGTTCTTC.

The V gene is TRBV28, the J gene TRBJ1-4, with a possible D match to TRBD1 (6 bases). Germline assignment: CDR1 MDHEN and CDR2 SYDVKM. This CDR3 region has 16 residues. Trimming shortened V by 2 bases and J by 3 bases, and 13 bases separated the two germline ends. The chain's CDR3 is CASSLGGATANEKLFF. Here the CDR3 DNA reads TGTGCCAGCAGTTTAGGGGGGGCAACGGCTAATGAAAAACTGTTTTTT.

J is TRBJ2-5 and V is TRBV9; TRBD2 matches 16 bases. The germline V gene has CDR1 SGDLS and CDR2 YYNGEE. The CDR3 loop spans 18 amino acids. Trimming took 0 bases from V and 0 from J; bases not matched to a gene: 2. The CDR3 region is CASSVAGLAGGYQETQYF. The CDR3 nucleotides are TGTGCCAGCAGCGTAGCGGGACTAGCGGGAGGGTACCAAGAGACCCAGTACTTC.

The rearrangement uses TRBV28 and TRBJ1-2; 8 bases match TRBD1. The V segment lost 6 bases and the J segment 8 bases; nucleotides outside the gene matches: 8. This CDR3 has 13 amino acids. Germline CDR1 reads MDHEN; CDR2 reads SYDVKM. The CDR3 bases are TGTGCCAGCAGGACGTCAGGGGGCGTAGGCTACACCTTC. Amino acids: CASRTSGGVGYTF.

The J gene is TRBJ2-3, the V gene TRBV5-6, with 9 positions matching TRBD1. V shed 4 bases, J shed 2 bases, and the junction held 5 bases outside the gene matches. There are 15 residues in the CDR3. CDR1 is SGHDT and CDR2 is YYEEEE in the germline V gene. The CDR3 DNA sequence: TGTGCCAGCAGCCCTGGACAGGGGACCACAGATACGCAGTATTTT. It translates to CASSPGQGTTDTQYF.

The chain employs TRBV30 and TRBJ2-7; tentatively, D is TRBD1 (5 bases). The V end lost 3 bases, the J end lost 3 bases, and 9 bases lay between the germline ends. The CDR3 is 12 residues long. The germline V gene encodes CDR1 GTSNPN and CDR2 SVGIG (reference sequence). CDR3 amino acids: CAWRIQGYEQYF. The DNA of the CDR3 is TGTGCCTGGAGGATCCAGGGCTACGAGCAGTACTTC.

This clone was counted between two and nine times. In DNA form, the CDR3 reads TGCGCCAGCAGCCAAGATCAGACAGGATGGGATGAAAAACTGTTTTTT. This gives the protein CASSQDQTGWDEKLFF. The chain has TRBV4-3 and TRBJ1-4; a weak D match, TRBD1 (6 bases). The CDR3 has 16 residues. Trimming took 0 bases from V and 6 from J, leaving 14 bases between them. Germline loops: CDR1 LGHNA, CDR2 YSLEER.